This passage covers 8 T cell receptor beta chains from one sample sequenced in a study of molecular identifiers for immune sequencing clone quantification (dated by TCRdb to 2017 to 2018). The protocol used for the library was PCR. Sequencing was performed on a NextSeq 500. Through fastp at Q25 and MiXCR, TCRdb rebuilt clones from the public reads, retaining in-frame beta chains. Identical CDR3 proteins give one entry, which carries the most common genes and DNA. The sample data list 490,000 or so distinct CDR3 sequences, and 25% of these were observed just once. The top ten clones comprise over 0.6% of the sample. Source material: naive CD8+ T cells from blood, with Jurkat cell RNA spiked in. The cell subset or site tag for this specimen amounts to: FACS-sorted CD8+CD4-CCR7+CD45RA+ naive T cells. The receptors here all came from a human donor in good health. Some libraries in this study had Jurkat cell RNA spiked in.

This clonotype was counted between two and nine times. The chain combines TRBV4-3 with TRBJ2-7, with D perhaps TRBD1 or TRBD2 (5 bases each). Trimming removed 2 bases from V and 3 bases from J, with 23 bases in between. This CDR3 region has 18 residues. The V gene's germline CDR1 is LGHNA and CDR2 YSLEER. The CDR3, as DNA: TGCGCCAGCAGCCAACCGGGACCCTCAAACTACGATCACTACGAGCAGTACTTC. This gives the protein CASSQPGPSNYDHYEQYF.

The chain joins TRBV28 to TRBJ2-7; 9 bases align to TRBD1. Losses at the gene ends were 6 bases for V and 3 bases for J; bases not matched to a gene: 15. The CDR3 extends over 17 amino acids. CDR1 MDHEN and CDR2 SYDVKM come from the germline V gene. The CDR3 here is CASRTNFPGTGFYEQYF. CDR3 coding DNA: TGTGCCAGCAGAACTAACTTTCCCGGGACAGGGTTCTACGAGCAGTACTTC.

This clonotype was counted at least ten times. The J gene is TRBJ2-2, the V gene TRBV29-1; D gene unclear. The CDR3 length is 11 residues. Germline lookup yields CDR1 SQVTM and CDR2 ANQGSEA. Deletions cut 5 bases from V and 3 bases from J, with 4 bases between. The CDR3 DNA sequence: TGCAGCGTTATTGACACCGGGGAGCTGTTTTTT. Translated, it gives CSVIDTGELFF.

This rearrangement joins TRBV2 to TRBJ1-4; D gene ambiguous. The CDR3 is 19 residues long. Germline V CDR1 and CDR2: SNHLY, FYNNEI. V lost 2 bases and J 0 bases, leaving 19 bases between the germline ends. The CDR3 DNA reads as TGTGCCAGCAGTGAACGGCGGGTCCCGCGAGGCGCAACTAATGAAAAACTGTTTTTT. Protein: CASSERRVPRGATNEKLFF. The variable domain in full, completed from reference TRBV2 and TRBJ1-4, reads EPEVTQTPSHQVTQMGQEVILRCVPISNHLYFYWYRQILGQKVEFLVSFYNNEISEKSEIFDDQFSVERPDGSNFTLKIRSTKLEDSAMYFCASSERRVPRGATNEKLFFGSGTQLSVL.

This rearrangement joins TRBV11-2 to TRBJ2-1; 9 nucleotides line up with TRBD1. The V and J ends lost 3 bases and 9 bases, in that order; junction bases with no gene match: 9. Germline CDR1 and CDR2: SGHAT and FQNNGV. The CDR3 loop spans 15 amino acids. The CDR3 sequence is CASSFMGQGSSEQFF. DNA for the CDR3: TGTGCCAGCAGCTTTATGGGACAGGGTAGTAGTGAGCAGTTCTTC.

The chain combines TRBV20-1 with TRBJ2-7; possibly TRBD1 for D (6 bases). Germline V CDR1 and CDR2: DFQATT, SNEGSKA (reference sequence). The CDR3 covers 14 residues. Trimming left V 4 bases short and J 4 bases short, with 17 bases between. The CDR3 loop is CSATPPRGLYEQYF. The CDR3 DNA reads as TGCAGTGCTACCCCTCCCAGGGGCCTTTACGAGCAGTACTTC.

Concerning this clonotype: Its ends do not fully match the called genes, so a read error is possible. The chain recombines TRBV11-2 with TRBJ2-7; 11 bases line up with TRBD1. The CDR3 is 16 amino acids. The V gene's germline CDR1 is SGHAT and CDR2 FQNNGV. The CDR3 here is CSSSPLRTGGTGEQYF. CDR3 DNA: TGTTCCAGCAGCCCACTCAGGACAGGGGGCACCGGCGAGCAGTACTTC.

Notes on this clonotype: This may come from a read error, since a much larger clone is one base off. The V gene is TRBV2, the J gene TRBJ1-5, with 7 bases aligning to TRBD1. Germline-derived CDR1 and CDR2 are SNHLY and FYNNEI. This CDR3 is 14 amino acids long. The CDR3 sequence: CASSIQGYNQPRHF. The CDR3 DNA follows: TGTGCCAGCAGTATACAGGGGTACAATCAGCCCCGGCATTTT.